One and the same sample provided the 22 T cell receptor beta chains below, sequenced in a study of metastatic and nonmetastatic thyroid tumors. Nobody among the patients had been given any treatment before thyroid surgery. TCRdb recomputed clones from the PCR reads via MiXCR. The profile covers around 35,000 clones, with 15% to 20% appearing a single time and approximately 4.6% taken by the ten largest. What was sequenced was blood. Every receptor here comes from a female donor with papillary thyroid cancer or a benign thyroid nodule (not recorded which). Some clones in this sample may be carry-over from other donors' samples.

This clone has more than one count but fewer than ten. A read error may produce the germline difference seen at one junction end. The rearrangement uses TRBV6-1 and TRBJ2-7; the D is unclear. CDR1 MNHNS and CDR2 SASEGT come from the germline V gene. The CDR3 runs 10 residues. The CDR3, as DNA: TGTGCAAGCGCCCGACATGCTCAGCACTTC. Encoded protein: CASARHAQHF.

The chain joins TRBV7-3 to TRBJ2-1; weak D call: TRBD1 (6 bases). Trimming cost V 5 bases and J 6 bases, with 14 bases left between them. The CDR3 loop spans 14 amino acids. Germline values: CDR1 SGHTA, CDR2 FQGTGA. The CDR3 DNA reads TGTGCCAGCAGCCAGGACAGTGCTAGCAATGAGCAGTTCTTC. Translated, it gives CASSQDSASNEQFF.

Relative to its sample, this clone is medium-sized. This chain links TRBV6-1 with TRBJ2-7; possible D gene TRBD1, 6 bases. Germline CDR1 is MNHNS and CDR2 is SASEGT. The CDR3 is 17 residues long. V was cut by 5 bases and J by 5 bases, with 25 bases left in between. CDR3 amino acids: CASSSPLLRDTRDEQYF. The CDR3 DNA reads TGTGCCAGCAGTTCCCCCCTCCTCCGGGACACGCGCGACGAGCAGTACTTC.

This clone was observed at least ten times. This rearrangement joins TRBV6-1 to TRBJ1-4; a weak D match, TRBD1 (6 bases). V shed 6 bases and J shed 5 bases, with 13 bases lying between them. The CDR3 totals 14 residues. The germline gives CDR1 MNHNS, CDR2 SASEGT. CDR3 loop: CASRAGQTNEKLFF. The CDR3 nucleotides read TGTGCCAGCAGGGCCGGACAGACGAATGAAAAACTGTTTTTT.

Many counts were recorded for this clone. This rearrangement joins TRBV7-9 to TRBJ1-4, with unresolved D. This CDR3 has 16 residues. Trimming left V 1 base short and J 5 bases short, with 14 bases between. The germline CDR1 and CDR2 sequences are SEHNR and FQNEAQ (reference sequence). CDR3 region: CASSLETRATNEKLFF. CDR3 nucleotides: TGTGCCAGCAGCTTAGAAACAAGGGCGACAAATGAAAAACTGTTTTTT.

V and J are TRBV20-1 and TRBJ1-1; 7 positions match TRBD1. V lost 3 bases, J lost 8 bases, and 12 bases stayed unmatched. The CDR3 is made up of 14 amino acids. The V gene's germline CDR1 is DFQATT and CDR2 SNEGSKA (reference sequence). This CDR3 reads CSARKGGQKTEAFF. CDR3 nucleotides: TGCAGTGCTAGGAAAGGGGGCCAGAAAACCGAAGCTTTCTTT.

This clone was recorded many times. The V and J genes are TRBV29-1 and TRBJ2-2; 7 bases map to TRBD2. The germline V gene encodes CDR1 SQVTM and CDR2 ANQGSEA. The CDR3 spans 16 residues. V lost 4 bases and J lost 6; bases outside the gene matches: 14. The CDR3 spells CSVVTGGGSKAGELFF. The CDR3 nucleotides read TGCAGCGTTGTCACTGGGGGAGGGAGTAAGGCCGGGGAGCTGTTTTTT.

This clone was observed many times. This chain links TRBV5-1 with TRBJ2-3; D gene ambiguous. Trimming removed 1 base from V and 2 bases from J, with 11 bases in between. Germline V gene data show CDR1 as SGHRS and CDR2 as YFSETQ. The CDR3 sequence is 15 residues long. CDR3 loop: CASSLSSSFTDTQYF. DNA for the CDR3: TGCGCCAGCAGCTTGAGCTCCAGCTTCACAGATACGCAGTATTTT.

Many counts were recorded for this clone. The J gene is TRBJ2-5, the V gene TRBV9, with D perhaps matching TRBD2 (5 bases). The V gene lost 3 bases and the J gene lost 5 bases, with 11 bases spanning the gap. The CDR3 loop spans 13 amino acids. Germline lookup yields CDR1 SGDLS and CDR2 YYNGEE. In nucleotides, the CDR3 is TGTGCCAGCAGCGCTACTAGTTATGAGACCCAGTACTTC. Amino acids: CASSATSYETQYF.

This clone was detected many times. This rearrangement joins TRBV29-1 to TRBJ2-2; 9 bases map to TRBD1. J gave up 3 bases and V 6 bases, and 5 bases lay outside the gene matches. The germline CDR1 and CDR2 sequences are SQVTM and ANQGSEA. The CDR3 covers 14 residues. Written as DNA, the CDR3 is TGCAGCGTCCAGGGACAGGGTGACACCGGGGAGCTGTTTTTT. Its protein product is CSVQGQGDTGELFF.

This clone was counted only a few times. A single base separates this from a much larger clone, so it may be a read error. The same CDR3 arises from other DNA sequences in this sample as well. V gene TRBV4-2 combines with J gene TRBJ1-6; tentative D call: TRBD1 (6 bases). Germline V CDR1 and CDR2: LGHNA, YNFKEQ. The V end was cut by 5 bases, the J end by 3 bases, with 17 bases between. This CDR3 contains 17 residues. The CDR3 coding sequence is TGTGCCAGCAGCAGGGGGACGGTGAATCACTATAATTCACCCCTCCACTTT. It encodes CASSRGTVNHYNSPLHF.

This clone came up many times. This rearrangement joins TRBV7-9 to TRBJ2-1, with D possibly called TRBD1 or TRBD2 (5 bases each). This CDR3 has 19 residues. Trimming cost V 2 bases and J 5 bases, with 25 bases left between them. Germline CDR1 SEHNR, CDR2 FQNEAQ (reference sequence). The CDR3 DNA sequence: TGTGCCAGCAGCTTACGTCCGGGGCTAGAGATTCGGAAGGACAATGAGCAGTTCTTC. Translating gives CASSLRPGLEIRKDNEQFF.

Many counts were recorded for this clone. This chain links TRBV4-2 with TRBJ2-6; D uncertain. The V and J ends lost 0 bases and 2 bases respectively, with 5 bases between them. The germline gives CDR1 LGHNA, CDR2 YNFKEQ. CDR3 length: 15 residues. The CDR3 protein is CASSQDGAGANVLTF. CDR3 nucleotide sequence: TGTGCCAGCAGCCAAGATGGGGCTGGGGCCAACGTCCTGACTTTC.

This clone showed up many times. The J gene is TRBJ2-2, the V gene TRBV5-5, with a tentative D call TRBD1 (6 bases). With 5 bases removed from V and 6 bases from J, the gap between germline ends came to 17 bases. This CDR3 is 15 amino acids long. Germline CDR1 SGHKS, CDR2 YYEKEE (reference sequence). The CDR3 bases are TGTGCCAGCAGGTCAGCCGGGACAAACCCCGGGGAGCTGTTTTTT. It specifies CASRSAGTNPGELFF.

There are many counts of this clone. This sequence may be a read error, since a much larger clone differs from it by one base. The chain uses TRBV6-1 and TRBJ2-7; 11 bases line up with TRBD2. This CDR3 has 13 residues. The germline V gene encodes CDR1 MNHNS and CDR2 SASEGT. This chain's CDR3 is CTSIQGLAAEQYF. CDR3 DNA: TGTACCAGCATCCAGGGACTAGCGGCGGAGCAGTACTTC.

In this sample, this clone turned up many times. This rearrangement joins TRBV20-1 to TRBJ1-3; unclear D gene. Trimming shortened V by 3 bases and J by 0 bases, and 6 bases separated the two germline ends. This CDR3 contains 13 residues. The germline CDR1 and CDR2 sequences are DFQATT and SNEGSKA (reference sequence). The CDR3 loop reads CSASGRSGNTIYF. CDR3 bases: TGCAGTGCTAGCGGCCGCTCTGGAAACACCATATATTTT.

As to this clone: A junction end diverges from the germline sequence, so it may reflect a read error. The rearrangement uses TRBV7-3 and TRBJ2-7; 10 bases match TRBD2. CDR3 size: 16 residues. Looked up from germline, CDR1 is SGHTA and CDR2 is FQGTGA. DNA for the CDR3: TGCGCCAGCAGCTTACCCGGACTAGCGGATGCCTACGAGCAGTACTTC. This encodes CASSLPGLADAYEQYF.

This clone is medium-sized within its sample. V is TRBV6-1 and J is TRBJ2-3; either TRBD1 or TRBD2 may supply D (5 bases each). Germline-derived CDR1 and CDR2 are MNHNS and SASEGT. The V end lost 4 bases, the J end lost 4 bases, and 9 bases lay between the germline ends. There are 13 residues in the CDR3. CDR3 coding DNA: TGTGCCAGCAGTGGAGGGGAATCAGATACGCAGTATTTT. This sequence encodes CASSGGESDTQYF.

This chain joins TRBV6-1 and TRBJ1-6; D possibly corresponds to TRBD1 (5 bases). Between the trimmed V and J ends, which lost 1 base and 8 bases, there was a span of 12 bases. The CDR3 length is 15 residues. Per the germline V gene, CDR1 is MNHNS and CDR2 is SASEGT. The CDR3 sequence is CASSEVRGRDSPLHF. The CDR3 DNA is TGTGCCAGCAGTGAAGTTAGGGGTCGGGATTCACCCCTCCACTTT.

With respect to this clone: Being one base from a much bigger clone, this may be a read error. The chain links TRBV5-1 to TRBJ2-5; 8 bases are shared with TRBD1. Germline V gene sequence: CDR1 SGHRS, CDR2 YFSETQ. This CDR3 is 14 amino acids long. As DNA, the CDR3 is TGCGCCAGCAGCTTTTCAGGGGGCGAAGAGACACAGTACTTC. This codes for CASSFSGGEETQYF.

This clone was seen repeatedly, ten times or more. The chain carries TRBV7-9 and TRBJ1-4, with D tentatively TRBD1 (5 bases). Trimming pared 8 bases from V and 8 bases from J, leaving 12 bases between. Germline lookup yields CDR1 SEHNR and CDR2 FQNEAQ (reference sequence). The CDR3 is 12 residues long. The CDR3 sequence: CASGGVGEKLFF. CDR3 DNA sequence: TGTGCCAGCGGGGGAGTTGGAGAAAAACTGTTTTTT.

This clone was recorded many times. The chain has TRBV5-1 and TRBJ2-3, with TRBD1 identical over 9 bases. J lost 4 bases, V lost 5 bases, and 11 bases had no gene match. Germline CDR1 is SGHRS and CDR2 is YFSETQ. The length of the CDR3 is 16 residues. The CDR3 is CASRKAADRGADTQYF. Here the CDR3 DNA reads TGCGCCAGCAGAAAGGCCGCGGACAGGGGTGCAGATACGCAGTATTTT.